A selection of T cell receptor beta chains follows, all from one sample in a study of vaccination and CD4 T cells after COVID-19. These receptors lack a known antigen. Each CDR3 protein is one row after TCRdb ran MiXCR on the PCR reads. The sample consists of about 21,000 distinct CDR3 sequences, 35% to 40% of them appearing once. Material: CD4+ T cells from blood, cultured in vitro, obtained before SARS-CoV-2 vaccination. These receptors all come from a human donor who received a COVID-19 vaccine. Both conserved end residues are trimmed from each CDR3.

V	J	CDR3
TRBV4-1	TRBJ2-3	ASSQSSGGLTDTQY
TRBV12-3/TRBV12-4	TRBJ1-2	ASTPSGLNGYT
TRBV5-4	TRBJ1-4	ASSPEQGAVEKLF
TRBV20-1	TRBJ2-1	SARSGNEQF
TRBV6-1	TRBJ1-2	ASSLTAGDGYT
TRBV3-1	TRBJ1-2	ASSRGGGRHGYT
TRBV7-2	TRBJ2-3	ASSLGVTDTQY
TRBV30	TRBJ2-5	AWTPGTGETQY
TRBV15	TRBJ1-1	ATSRGDTTEAF
TRBV2	TRBJ1-6	ASTSQNNSPLH